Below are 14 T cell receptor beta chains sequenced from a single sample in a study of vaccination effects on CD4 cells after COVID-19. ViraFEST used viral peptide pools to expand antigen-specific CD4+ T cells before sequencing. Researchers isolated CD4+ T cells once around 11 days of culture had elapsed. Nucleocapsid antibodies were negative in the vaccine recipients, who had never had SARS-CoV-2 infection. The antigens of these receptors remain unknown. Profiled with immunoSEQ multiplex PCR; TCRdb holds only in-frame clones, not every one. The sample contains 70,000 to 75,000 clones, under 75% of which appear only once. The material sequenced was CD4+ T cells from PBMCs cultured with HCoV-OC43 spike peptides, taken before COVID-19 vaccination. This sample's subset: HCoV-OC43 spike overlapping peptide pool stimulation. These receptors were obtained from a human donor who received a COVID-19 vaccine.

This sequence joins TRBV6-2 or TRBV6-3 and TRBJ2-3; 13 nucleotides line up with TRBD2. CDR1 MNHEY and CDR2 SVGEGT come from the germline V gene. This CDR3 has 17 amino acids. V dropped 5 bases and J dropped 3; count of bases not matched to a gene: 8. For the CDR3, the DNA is TGTGCCAGCAGTCGCCGGGGACTAGCGGGGCGGACAGATACGCAGTATTTT. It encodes CASSRRGLAGRTDTQYF.

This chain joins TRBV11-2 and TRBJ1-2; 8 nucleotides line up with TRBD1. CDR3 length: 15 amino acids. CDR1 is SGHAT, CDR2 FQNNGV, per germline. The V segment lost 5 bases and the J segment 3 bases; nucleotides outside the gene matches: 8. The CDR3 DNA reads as TGTGCCAGCAGCCCCCGGCCAGGGGGCGACTATGGCTACACCTTC. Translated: CASSPRPGGDYGYTF.

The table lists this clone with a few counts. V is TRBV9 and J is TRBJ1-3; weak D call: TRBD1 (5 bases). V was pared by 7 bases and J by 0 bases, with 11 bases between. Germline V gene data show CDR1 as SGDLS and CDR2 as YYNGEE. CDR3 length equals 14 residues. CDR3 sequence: CASGGQLSGNTIYF. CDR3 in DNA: TGTGCCAGCGGAGGACAACTCTCTGGAAACACCATATATTTT.

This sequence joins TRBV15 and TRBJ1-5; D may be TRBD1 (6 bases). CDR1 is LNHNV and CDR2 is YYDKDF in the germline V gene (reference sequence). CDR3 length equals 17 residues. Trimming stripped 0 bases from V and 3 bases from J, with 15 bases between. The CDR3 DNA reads TGTGCCACCAGCAGAGATTTATCCAGGGGTACCAATCAGCCCCAGCATTTT. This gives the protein CATSRDLSRGTNQPQHF.

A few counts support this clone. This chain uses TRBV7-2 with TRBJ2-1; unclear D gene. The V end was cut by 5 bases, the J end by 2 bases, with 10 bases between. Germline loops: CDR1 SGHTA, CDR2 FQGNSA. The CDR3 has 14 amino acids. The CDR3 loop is CASSRPDAYNEQFF. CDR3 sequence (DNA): TGTGCCAGCAGCCGTCCCGACGCCTACAATGAGCAGTTCTTC.

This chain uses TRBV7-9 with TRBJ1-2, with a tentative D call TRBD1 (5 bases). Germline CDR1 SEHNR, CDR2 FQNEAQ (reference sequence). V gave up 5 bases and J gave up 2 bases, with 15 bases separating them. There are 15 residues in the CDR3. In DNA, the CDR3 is TGTGCCAGCAGCCCGACCCCGGGGGTCAACTATGGCTACACCTTC. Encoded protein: CASSPTPGVNYGYTF.

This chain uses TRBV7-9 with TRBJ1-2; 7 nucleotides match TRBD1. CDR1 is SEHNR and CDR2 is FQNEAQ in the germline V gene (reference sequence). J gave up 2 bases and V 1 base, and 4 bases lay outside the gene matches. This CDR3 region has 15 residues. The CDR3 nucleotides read TGTGCCAGCAGCTTAGAGTTAGGGGGCAACTATGGCTACACCTTC. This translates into CASSLELGGNYGYTF.

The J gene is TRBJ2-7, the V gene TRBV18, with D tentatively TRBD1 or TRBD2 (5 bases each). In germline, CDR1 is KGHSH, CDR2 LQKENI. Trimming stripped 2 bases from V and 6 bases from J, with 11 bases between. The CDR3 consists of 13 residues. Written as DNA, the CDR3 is TGTGCCAGCTCACCAGGGACCGCCAGCGAGCAGTACGTC. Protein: CASSPGTASEQYV.

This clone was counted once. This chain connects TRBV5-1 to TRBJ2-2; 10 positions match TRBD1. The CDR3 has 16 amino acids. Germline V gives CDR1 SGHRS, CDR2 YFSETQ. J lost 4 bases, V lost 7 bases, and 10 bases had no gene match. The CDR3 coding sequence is TGCGCCAGCGGCGTTAAACGGACAGGGGGCACCGGGGAGCTGTTTTTT. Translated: CASGVKRTGGTGELFF.

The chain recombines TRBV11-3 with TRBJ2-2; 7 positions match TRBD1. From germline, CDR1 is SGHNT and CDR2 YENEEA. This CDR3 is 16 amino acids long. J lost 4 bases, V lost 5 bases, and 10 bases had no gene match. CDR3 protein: CASSTSARGITGELFF. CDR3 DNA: TGTGCCAGCAGCACTTCGGCCAGGGGGATCACCGGGGAGCTGTTTTTT.

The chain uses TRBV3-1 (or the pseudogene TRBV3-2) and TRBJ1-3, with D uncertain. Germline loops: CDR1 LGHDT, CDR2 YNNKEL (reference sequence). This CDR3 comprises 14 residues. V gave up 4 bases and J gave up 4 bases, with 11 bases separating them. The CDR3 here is CASSPRGRGNTIYF. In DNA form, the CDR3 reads TGTGCCAGCAGCCCTCGAGGGAGAGGAAACACCATATATTTT.

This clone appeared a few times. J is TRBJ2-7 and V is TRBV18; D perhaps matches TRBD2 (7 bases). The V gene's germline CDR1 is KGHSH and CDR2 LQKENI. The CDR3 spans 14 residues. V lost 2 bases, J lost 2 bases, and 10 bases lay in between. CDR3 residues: CASSPGGGPYEQYV. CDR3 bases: TGTGCCAGCTCACCAGGGGGGGGGCCCTACGAGCAGTACGTC.

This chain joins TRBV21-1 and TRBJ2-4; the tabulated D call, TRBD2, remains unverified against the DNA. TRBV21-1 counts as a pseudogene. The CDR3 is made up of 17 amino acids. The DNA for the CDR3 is TGTGCCAGCAGCAGAAGGGCGGGGTGGGAGCAAACAAACATTCAGTACTTC. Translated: CASSRRAGWEQTNIQYF.

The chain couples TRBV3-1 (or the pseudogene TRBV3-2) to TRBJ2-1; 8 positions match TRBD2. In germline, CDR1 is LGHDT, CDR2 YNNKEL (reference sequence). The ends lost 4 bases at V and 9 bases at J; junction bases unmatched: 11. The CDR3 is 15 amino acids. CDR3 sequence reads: CASSPDWRGAGEQFF. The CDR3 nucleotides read TGTGCCAGCAGCCCGGACTGGCGGGGGGCGGGTGAGCAGTTCTTC.